One and the same sample provided the 18 T cell receptor beta chains below, sequenced in a study of blood T cell repertoires in COVID-19. Produced via immunoSEQ multiplex PCR; TCRdb's table is partial and in-frame only. Of roughly 440,000 clones listed, about nine tenths are singletons. Sequenced input: peripheral blood. Receptors originate from a woman aged 45-65 years with COVID-19, enrolled during active disease.

The chain recombines TRBV11-2 with TRBJ1-1; D possibly corresponds to TRBD1 (6 bases). V dropped 4 bases and J dropped 6 bases, with 15 bases sitting between them. The germline gives CDR1 SGHAT, CDR2 FQNNGV. This CDR3 spans 14 amino acids. DNA for the CDR3: TGTGCCAGCAGCTGGGGGGGGGCGCGGTCTGAAGCTTTCTTT. This sequence encodes CASSWGGARSEAFF.

J is TRBJ1-1 and V is TRBV3-1 (or the pseudogene TRBV3-2); TRBD1 might be the D (5 bases). The CDR3 loop spans 13 amino acids. Trimming took 5 bases from V and 2 from J, leaving 9 bases between them. Per the germline V gene, CDR1 is LGHDT and CDR2 is YNNKEL (reference sequence). The CDR3 region has the DNA TGTGCCAGCAGCTCGACAGTCAACACTGAAGCTTTCTTT. As protein: CASSSTVNTEAFF.

This clone is a singleton in its sample. The J gene is TRBJ1-3, the V gene TRBV3-1 (or the pseudogene TRBV3-2); D gene unclear. This CDR3 is built from 15 residues. The V end was cut by 1 base, the J end by 0 bases, with 7 bases between. The germline V gene has CDR1 LGHDT and CDR2 YNNKEL (reference sequence). In DNA form, the CDR3 reads TGTGCCAGCAGCCAAGGTCTTCGCTCTGGAAACACCATATATTTT. Translating gives CASSQGLRSGNTIYF.

The chain is built from TRBV5-4 and TRBJ2-1; D might be TRBD2 (7 bases). V was trimmed by 3 bases and J by 4 bases, leaving 20 bases between them. Germline CDR1 reads SGHNT; CDR2 reads YYREEE (reference sequence). This CDR3 is built from 17 residues. In DNA, the CDR3 is TGTGCCAGCAGCTCCTCGGGCCATGAGGGGGGGTACAATGAGCAGTTCTTC. It translates to CASSSSGHEGGYNEQFF. The full variable domain, its missing parts supplied by reference TRBV5-4 and TRBJ2-1, is ETGVTQSPTHLIKTRGQQVTLRCSSQSGHNTVSWYQQALGQGPQFIFQYYREEENGRGNFPPRFSGLQFPNYSSELNVNALELDDSALYLCASSSSGHEGGYNEQFFGPGTRLTVL.

This clone was picked up one time. This chain links TRBV12-3 or TRBV12-4 with TRBJ1-1; D gene unclear. With 6 bases removed from V and 4 bases from J, the gap between germline ends came to 12 bases. This CDR3 spans 13 amino acids. The CDR3 reads CASSGPGGTEAFF. The CDR3, as DNA: TGTGCCAGCAGCGGTCCGGGAGGCACTGAAGCTTTCTTT.

V and J are TRBV6-5 and TRBJ1-2; D is undetermined. The CDR3 consists of 15 residues. V was clipped by 6 bases and J by 1 base, with 15 bases between them. Germline V CDR1 and CDR2: MNHEY, SVGAGI. The CDR3 nucleotides are TGTGCCAGCAGCCGGGGTCTGGACCTTAACTATGGCTACACCTTC. Protein sequence: CASSRGLDLNYGYTF.

V is TRBV30 and J is TRBJ1-2; D is unclear. This CDR3 is built from 15 residues. Trimming shortened V by 1 base and J by 2 bases, and 14 bases separated the two germline ends. Germline CDR1 reads GTSNPN; CDR2 reads SVGIG (reference sequence). The DNA of the CDR3 is TGTGCCTGGAGTGAGCCTCTGGTGGTAAACTATGGCTACACCTTC. Amino acid sequence: CAWSEPLVVNYGYTF. Variable domain in full (rest from reference TRBV30 and TRBJ1-2): SQTIHQWPATLVQPVGSPLSLECTVEGTSNPNLYWYRQAAGRGLQLLFYSVGIGQISSEVPQNLSASRPQDRQFILSSKKLLLSDSGFYLCAWSEPLVVNYGYTFGSGTRLTVV.

This chain links TRBV10-3 with TRBJ1-2; D remains ambiguous. V gave up 3 bases and J gave up 3 bases, with 11 bases separating them. CDR1 is ENHRY and CDR2 is SYGVKD in the germline V gene. CDR3 length: 14 amino acids. The CDR3 spells CAISDSSRDYGYTF. The CDR3 bases are TGTGCCATCAGTGACAGTAGTCGGGACTATGGCTACACCTTC.

The genes are TRBV5-4 and TRBJ2-1, with 11 nucleotides matching TRBD1. CDR3 size: 13 residues. V was clipped by 0 bases and J by 14 bases; unmatched bases: 4. The germline gives CDR1 SGHNT, CDR2 YYREEE (reference sequence). CDR3 nucleotides: TGTGCCAGCAGCTTGGAAGGGGACAGGGGGGAGTTCTTC. Amino acid sequence: CASSLEGDRGEFF. Together with reference TRBV5-4 and TRBJ2-1, the CDR3 gives the full variable domain: ETGVTQSPTHLIKTRGQQVTLRCSSQSGHNTVSWYQQALGQGPQFIFQYYREEENGRGNFPPRFSGLQFPNYSSELNVNALELDDSALYLCASSLEGDRGEFFGPGTRLTVL.

The V gene is TRBV28, the J gene TRBJ1-5; the D is unclear. Germline assignment: CDR1 MDHEN and CDR2 SYDVKM. The CDR3 is 16 amino acids. V lost 10 bases, J lost 3 bases, and 22 bases lay in between. The CDR3 here is CATFTVREDANQPQHF. CDR3 nucleotides: TGTGCCACCTTTACCGTTCGGGAGGACGCCAATCAGCCCCAGCATTTT. Filled out from reference TRBV28 and TRBJ1-5, the complete variable domain reads DVKVTQSSRYLVKRTGEKVFLECVQDMDHENMFWYRQDPGLGLRLIYFSYDVKMKEKGDIPEGYSVSREKKERFSLILESASTNQTSMYLCATFTVREDANQPQHFGDGTRLSIL.

Regarding this clone: One end of the junction does not line up with germline, which may come from a read error. The gene calls are TRBV28 and TRBJ2-7, with a tentative D call TRBD1 (6 bases). The CDR3 consists of 11 residues. CDR1 MDHEN and CDR2 SYDVKM come from the germline V gene. The CDR3 bases are TGTGCCAGCAGCGCGCAGGGGTCGCTCCGCTTC. Protein sequence: CASSAQGSLRF.

This chain uses TRBV4-2 with TRBJ2-3, with 8 bases matching TRBD2. This CDR3 has 15 residues. The trim removed 1 base at V and 5 bases at J, leaving 5 bases unmatched. Germline V lookup: CDR1 LGHNA, CDR2 YNFKEQ. The CDR3 loop reads CASSQAGGWIDTQYF. DNA for the CDR3: TGTGCCAGCAGCCAAGCGGGGGGGTGGATAGATACGCAGTATTTT.

Only one count was recorded for this clone. J is TRBJ2-2 and V is TRBV3-1 (or the pseudogene TRBV3-2); D remains ambiguous. Between the trimmed V and J ends, which lost 3 bases and 6 bases, there was a span of 11 bases. The germline V gene has CDR1 LGHDT and CDR2 YNNKEL (reference sequence). This CDR3 is built from 14 residues. The CDR3 nucleotides are TGTGCCAGCAGCCATAACCTCGGTTCCGGGGAGCTGTTTTTT. It specifies CASSHNLGSGELFF.

This sequence joins TRBV9 and TRBJ2-1, with TRBD2 identical over 10 bases. Germline V gene lookup returns CDR1 SGDLS and CDR2 YYNGEE. V shed 0 bases, J shed 4 bases, and the junction held 4 bases outside the gene matches. The CDR3 contains 16 residues. For the CDR3, the DNA is TGTGCCAGCAGCGTAGATCTAGCGGGGGCTTACAATGAGCAGTTCTTC. Translating it yields CASSVDLAGAYNEQFF.

The chain has TRBV5-1 and TRBJ2-2; 11 nucleotides line up with TRBD1. Per the germline V gene, CDR1 is SGHRS and CDR2 is YFSETQ. CDR3 size: 20 residues. The V gene end was trimmed by 4 bases and the J gene end by 4 bases; junction bases not matched to a gene: 18. The CDR3 protein is CASSLAFRAGQGGSTGELFF. In DNA form, the CDR3 reads TGCGCCAGCAGCCTAGCCTTTAGAGCGGGACAGGGGGGCTCCACCGGGGAGCTGTTTTTT.

The chain combines TRBV7-9 with TRBJ1-2; no firm D call. The V end was cut by 5 bases, the J end by 7 bases, with 26 bases between. Germline CDR1 SEHNR, CDR2 FQNEAQ (reference sequence). The CDR3 is 17 residues long. The chain's CDR3 is CASSRGPEPGGGSGYTF. DNA for the CDR3: TGTGCCAGCAGCCGGGGTCCGGAGCCGGGTGGCGGGAGTGGCTACACCTTC.

The genes are TRBV5-1 and TRBJ1-6; 8 nucleotides align to TRBD1. The CDR3 spans 15 residues. The J segment lost 8 bases and the V segment lost 0 bases, leaving 4 bases of the junction unmatched. CDR1 and CDR2 from the germline V gene are SGHRS and YFSETQ. The CDR3: CASSLEQGGDSPLHF. The CDR3 bases are TGCGCCAGCAGCTTGGAACAGGGGGGAGATTCACCCCTCCACTTT. Full variable domain (outside the CDR3, taken from reference TRBV5-1 and TRBJ1-6): KAGVTQTPRYLIKTRGQQVTLSCSPISGHRSVSWYQQTPGQGLQFLFEYFSETQRNKGNFPGRFSGRQFSNSRSEMNVSTLELGDSALYLCASSLEQGGDSPLHFGNGTRLTVT.

This chain connects TRBV30 to TRBJ1-6; TRBD1 agrees at 10 bases. V gave up 2 bases and J gave up 8 bases; unmatched junction bases: 15. The length of the CDR3 is 18 residues. Germline V lookup: CDR1 GTSNPN, CDR2 SVGIG (reference sequence). The CDR3 nucleotides read TGTGCCTGGAGTACCGGGACAGGGGTTGGTGTCGGCTATTCACCCCTCCACTTT. This translates into CAWSTGTGVGVGYSPLHF.